The present entry profiles one TCR beta chain with its context. This sample is part of a study of blood T cell repertoires in COVID-19. Study-level background: Some COVID-19 samples were acute and others convalescent; all came from the United States, Italy and Spain. In each case, the material was cDNA or gDNA derived from T cells, B-cell-depleted T cells, or PBMCs.

V lost 6 bases and J 7 bases, leaving 19 bases between the germline ends. CDR3 size: 14 residues. Germline CDR1 is SGHTA and CDR2 is FQGNSA. Seattle patients were enrolled during active infection and followed longitudinally. Study processing details: Amplification with reference gene primers provided the estimates of nucleated cell counts. TCRdb's table, derived via immunoSEQ multiplex PCR, lists solely in-frame clones and lacks some. D and trimming come from the DNA, and the V and J calls and clone size come from that table. Of some 200,000 clones in the sample, 75% to 85% were seen once. The sequencing sample was made of peripheral blood. This chain connects TRBV7-2 to TRBJ2-7; D perhaps matches TRBD1 (6 bases). The receptor was derived from a woman in her seventies with COVID-19, enrolled during active disease. The CDR3 coding sequence is TGTGCCAGCAGTTCTCGGACAGCCTTAAGGGAGCAGTACTTC. Amino acids: CASSSRTALREQYF.